This T cell receptor beta chain stems from a study of shared clonotypes between healthy human individuals. The wider study: The cohort comprised a couple of women and a few men. Their ages spanned 18 to 49 years. Each donor's CD8 memory used one plate, CD8 naive two, each CD4 subset three.

For sorted subsets, about 0.2 ug DNA per replicate equaled some 27,000 T cell genomes. In the source study's methods: Junction-only immunoSEQ sequences carried no quality scores, so filtering differed. The method was immunoSEQ multiplex PCR; TCRdb's version includes in-frame clones alone and lacks a portion of them. That table furnishes V, J and clone size, whereas the DNA furnished D and trimming. The repertoire holds hundreds of thousands of clones, with 60% to 80% as singletons. Trimming cost V 2 bases and J 4 bases; bases outside gene matches: 8. The CDR3 spans 18 residues. In germline, CDR1 is MGHRA, CDR2 YSYEKL. This clone was counted between two and nine times.

The chain joins TRBV4-1 to TRBJ2-5, with TRBD2 matching over 15 bases. The sample was memory CD4+ T cells sorted from blood. The subset denotes: CD45RA-negative fraction. The sequence was obtained from a woman aged 25 to 39 in good health. CDR3 residues: CASSQLNMGLAGGETQYF. For the CDR3, the DNA is TGCGCCAGCAGCCAACTGAATATGGGACTAGCGGGAGGAGAGACCCAGTACTTC.